The clone carrying this TCR beta chain was found a few times. Antigen: not known. V lost 4 bases and J lost 0; bases outside the gene matches: 8. Germline V gene lookup returns CDR1 SGHRS and CDR2 YFSETQ. CDR3 size: 18 residues. Study-level points and caveats: Tumor memory CD4+ T cell TCR gene usage was found to cluster with blood and lymph node memory CD4+ cells and with lymph node naive CD4+ cells.

Full-length variable regions came from constant-region reverse primers plus semi-nested Nested Universal Primer A PCR. MiXCR, applied by TCRdb to the 5' RACE reads, yields one record per CDR3 protein. The sample shows just over 60,000 distinct CDR3 sequences, 30% of them seen only once. The receptor was isolated from a female donor with breast cancer. Material for sequencing was tumor-infiltrating naive CD4+ T cells sorted from the breast tumor. The sample's subset: naive CD4+ T cells, CD4+CD45RA+CD25-. The chain recombines TRBV5-1 with TRBJ2-1; 12 bases line up with TRBD2. CDR3 amino acids: CASSGGLAGKFSYNEQFF. Written as DNA, the CDR3 is TGCGCCAGCAGCGGGGGACTAGCGGGCAAATTCTCCTACAATGAGCAGTTCTTC.